The sequence of this T cell receptor (beta chain) was determined in a study of regulatory T cells in long-lasting Graves disease. Regarding the study as a whole: Favored usage of TRBV28, TRBJ1-2 and TRBJ2-5 was recorded in persistent disease.

Time point described: newly diagnosed GD, antithyroid drugs for less than 3 months. After RNA was extracted from PBMCs, the TCR library was made from it. The length of the CDR3 is 14 residues. Germline V gene sequence: CDR1 DFQATT, CDR2 SNEGSKA (reference sequence). The junction had 2 bases not matched to a gene; V was cut back by 0 bases and J by 4 bases. In its sample, this clonotype was seen many times. Its antigen is not known. Construction of the TCR beta libraries employed iRepertoire HTBI primers in conjunction with Arm-PCR of CDR3 regions. MiXCR, run by TCRdb on the multiplex PCR reads, gives a single entry per CDR3 protein. In the table there are some 250,000 distinct CDR3 sequences, 20% to 25% of which are singletons.

The sample was peripheral blood mononuclear cells (PBMCs), taken at new diagnosis, from a patient treated with antithyroid drugs. The rearrangement joins TRBV20-1 to TRBJ1-4; 7 positions agree with TRBD1. This sequence was found in a female donor with Graves disease. The chain's CDR3 is CSAREGQFNEKLFF. CDR3 nucleotide sequence: TGCAGTGCTAGAGAGGGACAGTTTAATGAAAAACTGTTTTTT.